This is a list of T cell receptor beta chains from one sample in a study of shared clonotypes between healthy human individuals. Produced via immunoSEQ multiplex PCR; TCRdb's table is partial and in-frame only. The data show hundreds of thousands of clones, with 96% seen just once and about 0.057% held by the top ten. The sample consisted of naive CD4+ T cells sorted from blood. The receptors originated from a woman younger than 45 in good health. The CDR3 runs from the conserved cysteine through the conserved F or W. D genes are given only for firm matches. Rows give clone size only sometimes, using once, few, many, or a class for an expanded clone.

>.|TRBD1|TRBJ1-3|TRBV28
CASSLVYRDRGRSGNTIYF
TGTGCCAGCAGTTTAGTTTACCGGGACAGGGGGCGCTCTGGAAACACCATATATTTT
>.|.|TRBJ1-1|TRBV2
CASSEQGHTEAFF
TGTGCCAGCAGTGAACAGGGGCACACTGAAGCTTTCTTT
>.|TRBD2|TRBJ2-7|TRBV19
CASSGGGRGLAEGYEQYF
TGTGCCAGTAGTGGAGGGGGACGGGGACTAGCGGAGGGCTACGAGCAGTACTTC
>.|.|TRBJ2-2|TRBV28
CASSFLQTNTGELFF
TGTGCCAGCAGTTTTTTGCAGACGAACACCGGGGAGCTGTTTTTT
>.|.|TRBJ2-5|TRBV29-1
CSVEDLPQETQYF
TGCAGCGTTGAAGATCTTCCGCAAGAGACCCAGTACTTC
>once|.|TRBJ2-3|TRBV7-2
CASSSTDTQYF
TGTGCCAGCAGCTCAACAGATACGCAGTATTTT
>.|.|TRBJ2-2|TRBV5-1
CASSLVVNTGELFF
TGCGCCAGCAGCTTGGTTGTAAACACCGGGGAGCTGTTTTTT
>.|TRBD1|TRBJ2-7|TRBV6-5
CASSYGDRSYEQYF
TGTGCCAGCAGTTACGGGGACAGATCCTACGAGCAGTACTTC
>.|TRBD1|TRBJ2-3|TRBV2
CASIPGGLEATDTQYF
TGTGCCAGCATCCCAGGGGGTTTGGAGGCCACAGATACGCAGTATTTT
>.|.|TRBJ1-1|TRBV28
CASSFRLNTEAFF
TGTGCCAGCAGTTTCAGATTGAACACTGAAGCTTTCTTT
>.|TRBD1|TRBJ1-2|TRBV5-1
CASSPGQGHGYTF
TGCGCCAGCAGCCCAGGACAGGGGCACGGCTACACCTTC
>once|TRBD2|TRBJ2-1|TRBV5-1
CASSRTGTSGDEQFF
TGCGCCAGCAGCAGAACCGGGACTAGCGGCGATGAGCAGTTCTTC
>.|.|TRBJ1-3|TRBV19
CASSIDRGAGNTIYF
TGTGCCAGTAGTATAGATAGGGGAGCTGGAAACACCATATATTTT
>.|.|TRBJ1-4|TRBV28
CASMRATNEKLFF
TGTGCCAGCATGCGGGCAACTAATGAAAAACTGTTTTTT
>.|TRBD1|TRBJ2-7|TRBV5-5
CASSLGTGTYEQYF
TGTGCCAGCAGTTTGGGGACAGGGACCTACGAGCAGTACTTC
>.|TRBD1|TRBJ1-4|TRBV28
CASSSGQDLSEKLFF
TGTGCCAGCAGCTCCGGACAGGATTTAAGTGAAAAACTGTTTTTT
>.|TRBD2|TRBJ2-7|TRBV7-2
CASSPREGPYEQYF
TGTGCCAGCAGCCCGCGGGAGGGGCCCTACGAGCAGTACTTC
>.|.|TRBJ2-7|TRBV11-2
CASSYGRGNYEQYF
TGTGCCAGCAGCTACGGAAGGGGAAACTACGAGCAGTACTTC
>once|TRBD1|TRBJ1-2|TRBV18
CASSPERGQGDYGYTF
TGTGCCAGCTCACCGGAAAGGGGACAGGGAGACTATGGCTACACCTTC
>.|TRBD1|TRBJ2-5|TRBV7-9
CASSVTGIQETQYF
TGTGCCAGCAGCGTGACAGGGATTCAAGAGACCCAGTACTTC
>.|TRBD1|TRBJ2-7|TRBV6-1
CASSGRTGDYEQYF
TGTGCCAGCAGTGGCAGGACAGGGGACTACGAGCAGTACTTC
>.|.|TRBJ2-7|TRBV2
CASSAGHSGSPYEQYF
TGTGCCAGCAGCGCGGGGCATAGCGGATCCCCCTACGAGCAGTACTTC
>.|TRBD2|TRBJ2-1|TRBV7-9
CASSLVAAGGTRQFF
TGTGCCAGCAGCTTAGTCGCAGCGGGCGGGACTAGACAGTTCTTC
>few|TRBD1|TRBJ2-7|TRBV7-9
CASRHRGMSEQYF
TGTGCCAGCAGACACAGGGGTATGTCCGAGCAGTACTTC
>.|.|TRBJ2-7|TRBV30
CAWRGGSSYEQYF
TGTGCCTGGAGGGGGGGAAGCTCCTACGAGCAGTACTTC
>.|.|TRBJ2-7|TRBV28
CASSTQGIGNYEQYF
TGTGCCAGCAGTACACAGGGTATTGGGAACTACGAGCAGTACTTC